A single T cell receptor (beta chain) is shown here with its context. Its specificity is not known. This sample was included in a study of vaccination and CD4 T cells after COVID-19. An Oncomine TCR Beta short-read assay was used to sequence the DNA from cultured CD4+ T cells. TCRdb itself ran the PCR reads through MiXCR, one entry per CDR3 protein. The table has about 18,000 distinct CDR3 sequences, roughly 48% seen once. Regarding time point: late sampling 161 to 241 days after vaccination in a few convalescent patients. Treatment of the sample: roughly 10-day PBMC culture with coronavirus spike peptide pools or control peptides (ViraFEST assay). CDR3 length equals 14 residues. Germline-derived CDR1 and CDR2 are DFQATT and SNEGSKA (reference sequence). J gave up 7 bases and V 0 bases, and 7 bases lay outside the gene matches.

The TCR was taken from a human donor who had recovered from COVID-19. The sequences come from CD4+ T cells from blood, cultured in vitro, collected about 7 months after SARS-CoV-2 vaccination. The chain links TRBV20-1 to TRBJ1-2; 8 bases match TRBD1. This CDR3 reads CSARDPRTGTGYTF. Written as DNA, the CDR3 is TGCAGTGCTAGAGATCCCCGGACAGGGACTGGCTACACCTTC.